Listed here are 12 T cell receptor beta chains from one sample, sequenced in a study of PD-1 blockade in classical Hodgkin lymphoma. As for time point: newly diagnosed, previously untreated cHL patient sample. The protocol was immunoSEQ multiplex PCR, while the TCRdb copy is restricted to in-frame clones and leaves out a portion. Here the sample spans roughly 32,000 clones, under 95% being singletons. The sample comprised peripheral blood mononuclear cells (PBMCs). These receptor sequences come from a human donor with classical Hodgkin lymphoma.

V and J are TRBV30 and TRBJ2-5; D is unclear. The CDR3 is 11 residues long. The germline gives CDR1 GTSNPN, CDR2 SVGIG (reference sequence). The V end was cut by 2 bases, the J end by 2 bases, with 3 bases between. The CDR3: CAWSRQETQYF. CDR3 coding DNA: TGTGCCTGGAGTCGGCAAGAGACCCAGTACTTC.

CDR3 protein: CASSLNTGTQNIQYF. Written as DNA, the CDR3 is TGCGCCAGCAGCTTGAACACCGGGACTCAGAACATTCAGTACTTC. The rearrangement uses TRBV5-1 and TRBJ2-4, with D maybe TRBD2 (6 bases). CDR1 is SGHRS and CDR2 is YFSETQ in the germline V gene. V was shortened by 1 base and J by 7 bases, with 15 bases between the two germline ends. The length of the CDR3 is 15 residues.

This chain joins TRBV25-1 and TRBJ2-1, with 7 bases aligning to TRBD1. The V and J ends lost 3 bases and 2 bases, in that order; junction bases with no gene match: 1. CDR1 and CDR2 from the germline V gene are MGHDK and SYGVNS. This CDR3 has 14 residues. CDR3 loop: CASSDQGAYNEQFF. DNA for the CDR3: TGTGCCAGCAGTGACCAGGGGGCCTACAATGAGCAGTTCTTC.

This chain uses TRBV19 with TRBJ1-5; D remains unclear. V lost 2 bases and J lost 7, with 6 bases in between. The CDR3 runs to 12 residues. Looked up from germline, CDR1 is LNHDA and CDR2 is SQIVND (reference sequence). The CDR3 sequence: CASSILGQPQHF. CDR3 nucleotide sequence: TGTGCCAGTAGTATACTCGGACAGCCCCAGCATTTT.

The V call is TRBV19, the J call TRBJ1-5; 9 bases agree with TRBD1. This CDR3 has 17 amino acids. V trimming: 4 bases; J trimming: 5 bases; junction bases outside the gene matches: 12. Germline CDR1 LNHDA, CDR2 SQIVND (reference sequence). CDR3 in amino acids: CASSKDVRGQGHQPQHF. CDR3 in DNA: TGTGCCAGTAGTAAGGATGTTCGGGGACAGGGACATCAGCCCCAGCATTTT.

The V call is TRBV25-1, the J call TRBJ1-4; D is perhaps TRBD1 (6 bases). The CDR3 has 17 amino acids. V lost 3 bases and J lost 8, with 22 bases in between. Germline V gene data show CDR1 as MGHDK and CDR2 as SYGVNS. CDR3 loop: CASSDSIDRSVGEKLFF. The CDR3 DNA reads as TGTGCCAGCAGTGACTCGATTGACAGGTCGGTTGGAGAAAAACTGTTTTTT.

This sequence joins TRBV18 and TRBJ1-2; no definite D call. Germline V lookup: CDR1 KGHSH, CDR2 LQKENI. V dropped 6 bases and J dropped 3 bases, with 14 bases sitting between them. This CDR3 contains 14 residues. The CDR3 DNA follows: TGTGCCAGCTCCAAAGACAAGGCGGACTATGGCTACACCTTC. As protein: CASSKDKADYGYTF.

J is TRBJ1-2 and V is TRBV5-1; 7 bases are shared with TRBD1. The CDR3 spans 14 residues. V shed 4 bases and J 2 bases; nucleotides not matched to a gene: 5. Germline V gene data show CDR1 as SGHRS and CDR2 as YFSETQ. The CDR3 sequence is CASSGGQPNYGYTF. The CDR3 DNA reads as TGCGCCAGCAGCGGGGGACAGCCAAACTATGGCTACACCTTC. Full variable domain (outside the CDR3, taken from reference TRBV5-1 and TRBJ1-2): KAGVTQTPRYLIKTRGQQVTLSCSPISGHRSVSWYQQTPGQGLQFLFEYFSETQRNKGNFPGRFSGRQFSNSRSEMNVSTLELGDSALYLCASSGGQPNYGYTFGSGTRLTVV.

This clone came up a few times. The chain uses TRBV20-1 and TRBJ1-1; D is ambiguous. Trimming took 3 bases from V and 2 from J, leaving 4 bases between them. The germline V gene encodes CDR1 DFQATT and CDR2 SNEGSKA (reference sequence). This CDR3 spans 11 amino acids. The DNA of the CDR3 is TGCAGTGCTAGCGGTAACACTGAAGCTTTCTTT. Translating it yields CSASGNTEAFF.

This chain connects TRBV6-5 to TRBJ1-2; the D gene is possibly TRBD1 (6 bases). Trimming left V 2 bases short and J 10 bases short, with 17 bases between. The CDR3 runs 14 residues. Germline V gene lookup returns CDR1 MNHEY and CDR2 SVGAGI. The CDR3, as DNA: TGTGCCAGCAGTTACGACAGGAGTGGGTCCTACTACACCTTC. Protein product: CASSYDRSGSYYTF.

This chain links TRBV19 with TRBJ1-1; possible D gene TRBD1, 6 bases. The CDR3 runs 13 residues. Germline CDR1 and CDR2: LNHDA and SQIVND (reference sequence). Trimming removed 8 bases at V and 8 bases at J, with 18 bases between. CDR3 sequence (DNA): TGTGCCAGTTGGGGCACAGGGCTAGGGGAAGCTTTCTTT. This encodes CASWGTGLGEAFF.

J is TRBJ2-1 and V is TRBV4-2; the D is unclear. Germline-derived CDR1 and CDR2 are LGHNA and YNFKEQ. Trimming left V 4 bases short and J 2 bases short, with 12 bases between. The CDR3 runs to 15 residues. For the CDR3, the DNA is TGTGCCAGCAGCCCGGACCTGGGTACCTACAATGAGCAGTTCTTC. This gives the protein CASSPDLGTYNEQFF.